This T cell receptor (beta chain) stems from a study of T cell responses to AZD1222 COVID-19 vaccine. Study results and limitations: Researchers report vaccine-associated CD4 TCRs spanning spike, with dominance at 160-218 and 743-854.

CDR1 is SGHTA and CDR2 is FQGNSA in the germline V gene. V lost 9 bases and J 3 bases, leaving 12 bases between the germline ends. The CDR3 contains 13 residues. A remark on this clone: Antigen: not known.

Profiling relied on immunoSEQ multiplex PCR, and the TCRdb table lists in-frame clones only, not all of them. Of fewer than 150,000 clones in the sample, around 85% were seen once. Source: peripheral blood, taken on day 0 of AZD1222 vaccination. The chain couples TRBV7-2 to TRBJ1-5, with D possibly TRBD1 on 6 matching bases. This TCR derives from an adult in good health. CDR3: CASGQGYNQPQHF. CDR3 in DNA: TGTGCCAGTGGGCAGGGGTACAATCAGCCCCAGCATTTT.